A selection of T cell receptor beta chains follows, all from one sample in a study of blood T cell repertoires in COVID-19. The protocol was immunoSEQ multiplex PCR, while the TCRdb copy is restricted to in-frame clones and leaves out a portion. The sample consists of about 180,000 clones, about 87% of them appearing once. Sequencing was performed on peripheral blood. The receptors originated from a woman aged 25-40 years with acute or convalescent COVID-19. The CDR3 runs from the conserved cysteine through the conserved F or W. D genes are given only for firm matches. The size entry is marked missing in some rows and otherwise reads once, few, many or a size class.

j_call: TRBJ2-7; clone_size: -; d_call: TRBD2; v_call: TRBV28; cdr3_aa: CASSHLAGGSYEQYF; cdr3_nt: TGTGCCAGCAGCCATCTAGCGGGAGGTTCCTACGAGCAGTACTTC
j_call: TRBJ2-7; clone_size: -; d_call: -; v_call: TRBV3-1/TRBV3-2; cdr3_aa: CASSHFTSGLHDAEQYF; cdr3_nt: TGTGCCAGCAGCCATTTTACCTCGGGACTCCACGATGCCGAGCAGTACTTC
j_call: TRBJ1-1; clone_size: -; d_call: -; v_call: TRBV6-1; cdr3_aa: CASSEAGGWDTEAFF; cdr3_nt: TGTGCCAGCAGTGAAGCGGGAGGTTGGGACACTGAAGCTTTCTTT
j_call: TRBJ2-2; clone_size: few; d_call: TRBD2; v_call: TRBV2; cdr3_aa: CASSASSGNAGELFF; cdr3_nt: TGTGCCAGCAGTGCAAGTAGCGGGAACGCCGGGGAGCTGTTTTTT
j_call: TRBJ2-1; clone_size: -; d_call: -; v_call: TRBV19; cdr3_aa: CASSIEPGNEQFF; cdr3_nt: TGTGCCAGTAGTATAGAACCGGGGAATGAGCAGTTCTTC
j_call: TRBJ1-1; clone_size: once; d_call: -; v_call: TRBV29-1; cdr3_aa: CSVAPGQMNTEAFF; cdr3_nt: TGCAGCGTCGCACCGGGACAAATGAACACTGAAGCTTTCTTT
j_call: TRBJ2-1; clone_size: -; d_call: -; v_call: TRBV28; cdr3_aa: CATRGGTYNEQFF; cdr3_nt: TGTGCCACCAGGGGAGGCACCTACAATGAGCAGTTCTTC
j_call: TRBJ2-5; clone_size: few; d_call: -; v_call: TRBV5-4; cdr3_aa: CASTPGLGRQETQYF; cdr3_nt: TGTGCCAGCACACCGGGGTTAGGCCGCCAAGAGACCCAGTACTTC
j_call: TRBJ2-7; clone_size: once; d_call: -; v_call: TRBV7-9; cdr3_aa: CASSFQYEQYF; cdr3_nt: TGTGCCAGCAGCTTCCAGTACGAGCAGTACTTC
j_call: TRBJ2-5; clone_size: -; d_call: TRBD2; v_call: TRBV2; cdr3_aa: CASIPSGRGETQYF; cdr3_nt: TGTGCCAGCATTCCTAGCGGGAGGGGCGAGACCCAGTACTTC
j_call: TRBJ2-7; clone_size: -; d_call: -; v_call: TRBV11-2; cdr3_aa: CASSARQDGFEQYF; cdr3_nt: TGTGCCAGCAGCGCTCGACAGGATGGTTTCGAGCAGTACTTC
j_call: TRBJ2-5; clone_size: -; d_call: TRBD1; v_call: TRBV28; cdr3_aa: CASSAAGGRYQETQYF; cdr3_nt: TGTGCCAGCAGTGCGGCAGGGGGTCGGTACCAAGAGACCCAGTACTTC
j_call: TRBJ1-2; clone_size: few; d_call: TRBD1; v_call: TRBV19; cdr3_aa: CATTGTNYGYTF; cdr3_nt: TGTGCCACGACAGGGACCAACTATGGCTACACCTTC
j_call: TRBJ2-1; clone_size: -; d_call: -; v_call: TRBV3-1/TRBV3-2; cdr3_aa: CASSPPWPNNEQFF; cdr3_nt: TGTGCCAGCAGCCCCCCTTGGCCCAACAATGAGCAGTTCTTC
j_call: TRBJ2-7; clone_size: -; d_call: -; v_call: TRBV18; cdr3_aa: CASSRRDTYEQYF; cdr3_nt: TGTGCCAGCTCCCGTCGGGACACCTACGAGCAGTACTTC
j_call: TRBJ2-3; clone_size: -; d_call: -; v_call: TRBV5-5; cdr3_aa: CASSLYLDADTQYF; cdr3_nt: TGTGCCAGCAGCTTGTATCTAGATGCGGATACGCAGTATTTT
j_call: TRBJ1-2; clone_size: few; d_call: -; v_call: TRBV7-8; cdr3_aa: CASSFQEAHGYTF; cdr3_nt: TGTGCCAGCAGCTTTCAAGAAGCCCATGGCTACACCTTC
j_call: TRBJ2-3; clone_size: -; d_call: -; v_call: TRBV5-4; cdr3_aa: CASSLGGMDTQYF; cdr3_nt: TGTGCCAGCAGCTTGGGAGGGATGGATACGCAGTATTTT
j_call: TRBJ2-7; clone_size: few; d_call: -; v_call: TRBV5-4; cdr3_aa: CASSLKGASYEQYF; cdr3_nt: TGTGCCAGCAGCTTGAAAGGGGCCTCCTACGAGCAGTACTTC
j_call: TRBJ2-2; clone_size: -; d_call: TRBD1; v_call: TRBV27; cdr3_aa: CASRTDRGRTGELFF; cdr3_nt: TGTGCCAGCAGGACCGACAGGGGCCGGACCGGGGAGCTGTTTTTT
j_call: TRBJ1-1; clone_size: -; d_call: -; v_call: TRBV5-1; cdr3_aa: CASSLDSPQHTEAFF; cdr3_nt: TGCGCCAGCAGCTTGGATAGCCCCCAGCACACTGAAGCTTTCTTT
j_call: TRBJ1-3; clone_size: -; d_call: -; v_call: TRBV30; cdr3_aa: CAWMAGGNTIYF; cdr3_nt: TGTGCCTGGATGGCCGGGGGAAACACCATATATTTT
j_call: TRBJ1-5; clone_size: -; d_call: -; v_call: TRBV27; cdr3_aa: CASSFIPPPSNQPQHF; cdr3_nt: TGTGCCAGCAGTTTTATTCCCCCTCCTAGCAATCAGCCCCAGCATTTT
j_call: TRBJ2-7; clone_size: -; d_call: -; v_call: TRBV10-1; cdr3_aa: CASSAGQSDEQYF; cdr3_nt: TGCGCCAGCAGTGCGGGACAATCCGACGAGCAGTACTTC
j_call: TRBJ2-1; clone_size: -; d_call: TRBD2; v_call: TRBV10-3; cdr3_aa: CAISSNSGSSYNEQFF; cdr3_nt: TGTGCCATCAGTTCGAATAGCGGGAGCTCCTACAATGAGCAGTTCTTC
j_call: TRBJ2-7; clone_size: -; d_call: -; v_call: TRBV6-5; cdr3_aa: CASRQGPYEQYF; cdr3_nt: TGTGCCAGCAGGCAGGGGCCCTACGAGCAGTACTTC
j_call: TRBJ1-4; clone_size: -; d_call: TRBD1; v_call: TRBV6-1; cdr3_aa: CASSNPGQGNEKLFF; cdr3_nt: TGTGCCAGCAGCAACCCGGGACAGGGAAATGAAAAACTGTTTTTT
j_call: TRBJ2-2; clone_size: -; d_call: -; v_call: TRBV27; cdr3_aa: CASSFVVGTPNTGELFF; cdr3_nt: TGTGCCAGCAGTTTCGTAGTTGGGACTCCTAACACCGGGGAGCTGTTTTTT
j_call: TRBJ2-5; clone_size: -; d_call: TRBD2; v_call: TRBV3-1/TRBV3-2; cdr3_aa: CASSHSGGTQYF; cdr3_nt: TGTGCCAGCAGCCACAGCGGGGGGACCCAGTACTTC
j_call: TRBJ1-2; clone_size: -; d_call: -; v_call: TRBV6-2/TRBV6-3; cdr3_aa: CASSYRVPNYGYTF; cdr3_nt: TGTGCCAGCAGTTATAGAGTGCCCAACTATGGCTACACCTTC
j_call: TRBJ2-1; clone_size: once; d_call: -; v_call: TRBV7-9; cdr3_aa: CASSLAVYEQFF; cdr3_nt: TGTGCCAGCAGCTTAGCCGTTTATGAGCAGTTCTTC
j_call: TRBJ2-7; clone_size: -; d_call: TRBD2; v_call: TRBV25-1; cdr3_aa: CASLAGDEQYF; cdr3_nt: TGTGCCAGCTTAGCGGGAGACGAGCAGTACTTC
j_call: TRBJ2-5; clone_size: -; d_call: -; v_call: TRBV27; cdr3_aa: CASRRRGITKEETQYF; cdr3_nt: TGTGCCAGCCGCCGGCGGGGCATCACAAAGGAAGAGACCCAGTACTTC
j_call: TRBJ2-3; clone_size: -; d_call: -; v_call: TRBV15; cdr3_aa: CATSEPGAQDTQYF; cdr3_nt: TGTGCCACCAGCGAGCCGGGAGCTCAAGATACGCAGTATTTT
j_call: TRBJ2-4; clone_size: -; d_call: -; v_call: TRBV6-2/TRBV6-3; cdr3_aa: CASSLSGGNQYF; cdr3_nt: TGTGCCAGCAGTCTCAGTGGAGGGAATCAGTACTTC
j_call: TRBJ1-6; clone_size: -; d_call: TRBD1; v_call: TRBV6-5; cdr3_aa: CASSSPGTENSPLHF; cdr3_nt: TGTGCCAGCAGTTCCCCCGGGACAGAAAATTCACCCCTCCACTTT
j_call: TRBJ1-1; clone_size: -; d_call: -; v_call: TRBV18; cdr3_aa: CATRGQLNTEAFF; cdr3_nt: TGTGCCACCCGAGGACAGCTGAACACTGAAGCTTTCTTT
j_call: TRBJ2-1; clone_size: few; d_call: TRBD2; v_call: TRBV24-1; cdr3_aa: CATSDLKGAGTYNEQFF; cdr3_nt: TGTGCCACCAGTGATTTGAAAGGAGCGGGAACGTACAATGAGCAGTTCTTC
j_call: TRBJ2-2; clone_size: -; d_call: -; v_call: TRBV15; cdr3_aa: CATSKHRVSGGELFF; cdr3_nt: TGTGCCACCAGCAAGCACAGGGTCTCTGGCGGGGAGCTGTTTTTT
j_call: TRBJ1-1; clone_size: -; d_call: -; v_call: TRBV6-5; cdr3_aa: CASSFTANTEAFF; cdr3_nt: TGTGCCAGCAGTTTCACAGCCAACACTGAAGCTTTCTTT